This TCR beta chain was identified in a study of blood T cell repertoires in COVID-19. Overall study: Italy, Spain and the United States were the sources of the convalescent and acute COVID-19 samples. Sources were T cells, B-cell-depleted T cells, or PBMCs; the material itself was cDNA or gDNA.

Germline-derived CDR1 and CDR2 are KGHSH and LQKENI. The CDR3 runs 15 residues. V lost 5 bases and J lost 0; bases outside the gene matches: 4. Per the study methods: The assay estimated nucleated cells by amplifying reference gene primers. Some clones are missing from TCRdb's copy, which holds only in-frame ones; the method was immunoSEQ multiplex PCR. V, J and clone size are those of that table, while D and trimming were read from the DNA. The profile shows 65,000 to 90,000 clones, more than 75% of them singletons. The clonotype comes from a man aged 50 or older with active COVID-19. The rearrangement joins TRBV18 to TRBJ1-5, with 7 bases fitting TRBD1. Material: peripheral blood. In nucleotides, the CDR3 is TGTGCCAGCTCAGACGGACAGGTTAGCAATCAGCCCCAGCATTTT. Amino acids: CASSDGQVSNQPQHF.